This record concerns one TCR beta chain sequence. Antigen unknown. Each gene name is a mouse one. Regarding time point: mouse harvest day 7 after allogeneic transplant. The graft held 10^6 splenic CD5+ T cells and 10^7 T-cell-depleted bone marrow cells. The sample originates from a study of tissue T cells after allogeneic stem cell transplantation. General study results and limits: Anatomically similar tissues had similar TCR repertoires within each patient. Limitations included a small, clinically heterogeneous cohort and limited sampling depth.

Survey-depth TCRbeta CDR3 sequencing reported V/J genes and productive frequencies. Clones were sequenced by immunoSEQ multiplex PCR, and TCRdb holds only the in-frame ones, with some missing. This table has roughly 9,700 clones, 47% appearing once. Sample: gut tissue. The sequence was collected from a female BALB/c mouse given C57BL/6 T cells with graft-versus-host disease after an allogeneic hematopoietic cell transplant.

Partial CDR3 DNA: TGTGCCAGCAGCACAGGGAACCAGGCTCCGCTT. This sequence encodes CASSTGNQAPL. The full-length CDR3 reads as CASSTGNQAPLF. The chain is built from TRBV13-1 and TRBJ1-5; tentative D call: TRBD1 (6 bases). The CDR3 extends 1 residue past the end of the read, so its final part is completed from the germline J gene. Per the germline V gene, CDR1 is NSHNY and CDR2 is SYGAGN. The V gene lost 5 bases and the J gene lost 4 bases, with 7 bases spanning the gap. This CDR3 comprises 12 residues.